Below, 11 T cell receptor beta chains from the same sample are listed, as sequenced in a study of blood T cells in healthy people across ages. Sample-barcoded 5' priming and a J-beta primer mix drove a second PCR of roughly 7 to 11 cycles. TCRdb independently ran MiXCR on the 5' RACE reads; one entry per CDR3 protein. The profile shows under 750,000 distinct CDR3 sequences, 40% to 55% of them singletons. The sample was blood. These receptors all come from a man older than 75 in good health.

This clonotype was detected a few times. CDR3 DNA: TGCAGCGGAACGACTAGCGGGAGTAACGGCGGGGAGCTGTTTTTT. It translates to CSGTTSGSNGGELFF. The chain is built from TRBV29-1 and TRBJ2-2; 12 bases match TRBD2. Germline V CDR1 and CDR2: SQVTM, ANQGSEA. CDR3 length equals 15 residues. The J segment lost 7 bases and the V segment lost 7 bases, leaving 10 bases of the junction unmatched.

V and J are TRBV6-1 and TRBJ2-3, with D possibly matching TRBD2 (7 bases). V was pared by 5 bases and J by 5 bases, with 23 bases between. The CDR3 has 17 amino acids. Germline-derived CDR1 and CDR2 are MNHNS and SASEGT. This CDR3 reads CASSTLRGLSAGDTQYF. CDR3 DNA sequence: TGTGCCAGCAGTACCCTGCGGGGGCTATCAGCCGGAGATACGCAGTATTTT.

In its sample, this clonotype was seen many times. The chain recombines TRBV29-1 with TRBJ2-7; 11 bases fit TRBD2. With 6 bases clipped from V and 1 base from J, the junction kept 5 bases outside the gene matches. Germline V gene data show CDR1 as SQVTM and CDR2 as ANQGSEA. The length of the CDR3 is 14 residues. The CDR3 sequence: CSVEGLAESYEQYF. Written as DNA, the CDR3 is TGCAGCGTGGAGGGACTAGCGGAGTCCTACGAGCAGTACTTC.

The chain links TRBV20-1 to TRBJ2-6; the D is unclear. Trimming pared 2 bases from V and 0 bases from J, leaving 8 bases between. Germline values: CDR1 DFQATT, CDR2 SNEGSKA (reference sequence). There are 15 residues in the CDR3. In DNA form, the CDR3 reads TGCAGTGCTAGACCCACCAGCTCTGGGGCCAACGTCCTGACTTTC. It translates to CSARPTSSGANVLTF.

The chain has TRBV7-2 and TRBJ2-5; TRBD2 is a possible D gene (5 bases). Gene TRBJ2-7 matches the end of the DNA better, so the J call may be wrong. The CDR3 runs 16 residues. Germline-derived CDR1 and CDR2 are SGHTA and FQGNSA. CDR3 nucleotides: TGTGCCAGCAGTCCTAGGGTGGCGAGCGGAGGCTACGAGCAGTACTTC. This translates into CASSPRVASGGYEQYF.

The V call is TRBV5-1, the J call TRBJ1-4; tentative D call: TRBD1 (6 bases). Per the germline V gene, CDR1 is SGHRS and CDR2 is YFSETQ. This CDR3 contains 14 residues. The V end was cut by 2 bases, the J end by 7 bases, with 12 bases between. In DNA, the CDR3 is TGCGCCAGCAGCTTTGTGGGGGCGGGTGAAAAACTGTTTTTT. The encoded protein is CASSFVGAGEKLFF.

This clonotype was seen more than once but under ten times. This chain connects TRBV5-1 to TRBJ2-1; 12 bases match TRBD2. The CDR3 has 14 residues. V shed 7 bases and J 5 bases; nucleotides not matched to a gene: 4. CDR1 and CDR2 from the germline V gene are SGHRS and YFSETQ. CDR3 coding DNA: TGCGCCAGCGCGACTAGCGGGAGACACAATGAGCAGTTCTTC. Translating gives CASATSGRHNEQFF. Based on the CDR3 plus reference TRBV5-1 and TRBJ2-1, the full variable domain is KAGVTQTPRYLIKTRGQQVTLSCSPISGHRSVSWYQQTPGQGLQFLFEYFSETQRNKGNFPGRFSGRQFSNSRSEMNVSTLELGDSALYLCASATSGRHNEQFFGPGTRLTVL.

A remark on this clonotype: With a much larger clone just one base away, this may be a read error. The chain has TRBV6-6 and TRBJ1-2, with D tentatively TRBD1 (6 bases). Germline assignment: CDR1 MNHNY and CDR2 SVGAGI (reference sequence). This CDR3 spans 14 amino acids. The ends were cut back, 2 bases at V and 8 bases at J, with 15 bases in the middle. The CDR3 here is CASSYARGARGYTF. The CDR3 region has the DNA TGTGCCAGCAGTTACGCGAGGGGGGCGCGAGGCTACACCTTC.

CDR3 amino acids: CASRIGRDTEAFF. The CDR3 DNA sequence: TGTGCCAGCAGAATCGGGAGGGACACTGAAGCTTTCTTT. This chain connects TRBV27 to TRBJ1-1; D is ambiguous. Between the trimmed V and J ends, which lost 6 bases and 3 bases, there was a span of 11 bases. Germline CDR1 and CDR2: MNHEY and SMNVEV (reference sequence). The CDR3 is 13 residues long.

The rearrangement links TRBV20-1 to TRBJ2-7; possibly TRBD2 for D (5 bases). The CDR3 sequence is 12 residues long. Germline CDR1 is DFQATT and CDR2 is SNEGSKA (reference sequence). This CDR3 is CSATAVLDEQYF. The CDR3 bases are TGCAGCGCCACAGCGGTTCTGGACGAGCAGTACTTC.

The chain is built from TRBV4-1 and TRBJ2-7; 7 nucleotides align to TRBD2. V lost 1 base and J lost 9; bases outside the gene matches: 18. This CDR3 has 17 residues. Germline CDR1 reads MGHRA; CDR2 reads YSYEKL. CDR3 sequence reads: CASSQAGRRLASVGQYF. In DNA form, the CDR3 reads TGCGCCAGCAGCCAAGCTGGAAGACGACTAGCAAGTGTTGGGCAGTACTTC.